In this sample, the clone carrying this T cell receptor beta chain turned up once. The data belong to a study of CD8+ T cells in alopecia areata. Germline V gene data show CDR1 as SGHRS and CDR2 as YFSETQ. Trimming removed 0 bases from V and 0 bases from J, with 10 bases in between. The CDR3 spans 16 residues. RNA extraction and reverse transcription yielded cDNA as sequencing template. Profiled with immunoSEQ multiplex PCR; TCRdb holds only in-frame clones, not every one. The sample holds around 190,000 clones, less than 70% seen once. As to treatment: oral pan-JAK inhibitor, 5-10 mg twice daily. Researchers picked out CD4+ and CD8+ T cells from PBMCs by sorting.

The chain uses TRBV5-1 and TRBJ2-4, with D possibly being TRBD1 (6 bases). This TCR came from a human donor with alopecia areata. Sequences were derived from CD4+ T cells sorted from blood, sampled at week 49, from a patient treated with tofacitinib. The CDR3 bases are TGCGCCAGCAGCTTGGTGACAGGTCAAGCCAAAAACATTCAGTACTTC. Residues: CASSLVTGQAKNIQYF.